These 5 T cell receptor beta chains originate from one sample sequenced in a study of shared clonotypes between healthy human individuals. Sequencing used immunoSEQ multiplex PCR; TCRdb keeps in-frame clones, though not all of them. The repertoire holds about a million clones, with roughly 80% as singletons. The specimen was memory CD4+ T cells sorted from blood. Subset noted: CD45RA-negative fraction. These receptors all stem from a man aged 18 to 29 in good health.

This rearrangement joins TRBV9 to TRBJ1-2, with 7 bases fitting TRBD1. The trim removed 2 bases at V and 8 bases at J, leaving 9 bases unmatched. The CDR3 has 14 amino acids. Germline-derived CDR1 and CDR2 are SGDLS and YYNGEE. The CDR3 spells CASSVGTAIRGYTF. In DNA, the CDR3 is TGTGCCAGCAGCGTCGGGACAGCCATCCGGGGCTACACCTTC.

As DNA, the CDR3 is TGCAGCGTTGAAGTCCACAGGTTGAACACTGAAGCTTTCTTT. Protein product: CSVEVHRLNTEAFF. The rearrangement joins TRBV29-1 to TRBJ1-1; maybe TRBD1 (5 bases). Germline lookup yields CDR1 SQVTM and CDR2 ANQGSEA. V was clipped by 1 base and J by 0 bases, with 9 bases between them. There are 14 residues in the CDR3.

A few counts support this clone. The chain has TRBV4-1 and TRBJ1-5; no firm D call. CDR3 length: 14 residues. V was shortened by 0 bases and J by 1 base, with 4 bases between the two germline ends. Germline assignment: CDR1 MGHRA and CDR2 YSYEKL. The CDR3 DNA sequence: TGCGCCAGCAGCCAAGATTCCAGCAATCAGCCCCAGCATTTT. Its translation is CASSQDSSNQPQHF.

This rearrangement joins TRBV6-6 to TRBJ1-1; D uncertain. This CDR3 is 9 amino acids long. V gave up 4 bases and J gave up 9 bases, with 3 bases separating them. The germline gives CDR1 MNHNY, CDR2 SVGAGI (reference sequence). CDR3 nucleotides: TGTGCCAGCAGTTCAAAAGCTTTCTTT. This translates into CASSSKAFF.

V and J are TRBV27 and TRBJ2-7; 9 nucleotides match TRBD1. V gave up 3 bases and J gave up 4 bases; unmatched junction bases: 10. From germline, CDR1 is MNHEY and CDR2 SMNVEV (reference sequence). The CDR3 is made up of 16 amino acids. CDR3 bases: TGTGCCAGCAGTTTGACAGGGGGGTTCGGGCCTTACGAGCAGTACTTC. Amino acid sequence: CASSLTGGFGPYEQYF.